These 32 T cell receptor beta chains came from one sample sequenced in a study of blood T cells in healthy people across ages. A J-beta primer mix and a sample-barcoded 5' primer were used in a second PCR of roughly 7 to 12 cycles. TCRdb independently ran MiXCR on the 5' RACE reads; one entry per CDR3 protein. Of about 1.6 million distinct CDR3 sequences listed, roughly a third are singletons. Material for sequencing was blood. The receptors come from a woman in her thirties in good health.

The J gene is TRBJ1-1, the V gene TRBV5-1; the D is unclear. Germline CDR1 and CDR2: SGHRS and YFSETQ. CDR3 length equals 16 residues. V was cut by 5 bases and J by 0 bases, with 17 bases left in between. The CDR3 DNA sequence: TGCGCCAGCAGTCCGACCGGGGTTGTGATGAACACTGAAGCTTTCTTT. Protein product: CASSPTGVVMNTEAFF. The whole variable domain, filled in from reference TRBV5-1 and TRBJ1-1, reads KAGVTQTPRYLIKTRGQQVTLSCSPISGHRSVSWYQQTPGQGLQFLFEYFSETQRNKGNFPGRFSGRQFSNSRSEMNVSTLELGDSALYLCASSPTGVVMNTEAFFGQGTRLTVV.

The V gene is TRBV20-1, the J gene TRBJ2-7, with 7 nucleotides matching TRBD2. The V gene end was trimmed by 1 base and the J gene end by 0 bases; junction bases not matched to a gene: 12. CDR1 DFQATT and CDR2 SNEGSKA come from the germline V gene (reference sequence). This CDR3 is 17 amino acids long. CDR3 sequence reads: CSARGNRLAVNSYEQYF. DNA of the CDR3: TGCAGTGCTAGAGGTAACCGGCTAGCGGTAAACTCCTACGAGCAGTACTTC.

The rearrangement links TRBV6-2 or TRBV6-3 to TRBJ1-5; a possible D gene is TRBD1 (5 bases). V was clipped by 3 bases and J by 6 bases, with 18 bases between them. This CDR3 comprises 16 residues. The germline CDR1 and CDR2 sequences are MNHEY and SVGEGT. The CDR3 region has the DNA TGTGCCAGCAGTTATGGCCCAGAGGGGTTCGGTCAGCCCCAGCATTTT. Encoded protein: CASSYGPEGFGQPQHF.

This clonotype has only a few counts. The chain employs TRBV20-1 and TRBJ2-1, with 14 bases that match TRBD2. Germline V CDR1 and CDR2: DFQATT, SNEGSKA (reference sequence). Trimming at V came to 5 bases and at J to 8 bases, leaving 2 bases not matched to a gene. The CDR3 extends over 13 amino acids. The CDR3 nucleotides read TGCAGTGCTGGACTAGCGGGGGGACATGAGCAGTTCTTC. Its protein is CSAGLAGGHEQFF.

The chain uses TRBV27 and TRBJ1-2; TRBD1 matches at 11 bases. Germline trimming cut 6 bases from V and 5 bases from J; bases unmatched to any gene: 5. Germline assignment: CDR1 MNHEY and CDR2 SMNVEV (reference sequence). The CDR3 runs to 14 residues. CDR3 nucleotides: TGTGCCAGCAGAGGACAGGGGGCATTTTATGGCTACACCTTC. Amino acids: CASRGQGAFYGYTF.

The chain has TRBV21-1 and TRBJ2-5; no check of the table's D call, TRBD1, against the DNA was made. TRBV21-1 is tagged as a pseudogene. The length of the CDR3 is 14 residues. The CDR3 DNA follows: TGTGCCAGCAGCAAAGTTTTGGGGCGAGGGACCCAGTACTTC. Residues: CASSKVLGRGTQYF.

The chain carries TRBV28 and TRBJ2-3, with D perhaps matching TRBD2 (5 bases). The CDR3 contains 15 residues. Trimming stripped 2 bases from V and 4 bases from J, with 13 bases between. Germline V gives CDR1 MDHEN, CDR2 SYDVKM. The CDR3 region is CASSLGVTRADTQYF. The CDR3 DNA reads TGTGCCAGCAGTTTAGGGGTAACGCGGGCAGATACGCAGTATTTT. Filled out from reference TRBV28 and TRBJ2-3, the complete variable domain reads DVKVTQSSRYLVKRTGEKVFLECVQDMDHENMFWYRQDPGLGLRLIYFSYDVKMKEKGDIPEGYSVSREKKERFSLILESASTNQTSMYLCASSLGVTRADTQYFGPGTRLTVL.

This chain connects TRBV4-1 to TRBJ2-5; D not certain. The end of the DNA is better explained by TRBJ2-7, so the J call may be wrong. CDR1 is MGHRA, CDR2 YSYEKL, per germline. CDR3 length: 14 amino acids. CDR3 sequence reads: CASSQDSLDYEQYF. DNA of the CDR3: TGCGCCAGCAGCCAAGACTCGCTGGACTACGAGCAGTACTTC.

This rearrangement joins TRBV20-1 to TRBJ1-5; TRBD1 aligns across 8 bases. J gave up 2 bases and V 7 bases, and 4 bases lay outside the gene matches. The CDR3 spans 13 residues. From germline, CDR1 is DFQATT and CDR2 SNEGSKA (reference sequence). CDR3 loop: CSGGGQGNQPQHF. The DNA for the CDR3 is TGCAGTGGAGGGGGACAGGGCAATCAGCCCCAGCATTTT.

The rearrangement joins TRBV5-1 to TRBJ2-1; 10 nucleotides align to TRBD2. The trim removed 7 bases at V and 1 base at J, leaving 5 bases unmatched. This CDR3 region has 15 residues. CDR1 SGHRS and CDR2 YFSETQ come from the germline V gene. The CDR3 nucleotides read TGCGCCAGCGAGTCTAGCGGGAGTTCCTACAATGAGCAGTTCTTC. It codes for CASESSGSSYNEQFF.

V is TRBV6-1 and J is TRBJ1-1; possibly TRBD1 for D (5 bases). V lost 5 bases to trimming and J lost 10 bases, with 14 bases between them. CDR3 length: 12 residues. Germline CDR1 MNHNS, CDR2 SASEGT. CDR3 in amino acids: CASSQTALGAFF. In DNA, the CDR3 is TGTGCCAGCAGTCAGACAGCCCTGGGAGCTTTCTTT.

This clonotype was seen only a few times. This chain joins TRBV5-1 and TRBJ2-7; D is uncertain. The V gene's germline CDR1 is SGHRS and CDR2 YFSETQ. V lost 3 bases, J lost 2 bases, and 12 bases lay in between. This CDR3 region has 14 residues. CDR3 nucleotides: TGCGCCAGCAGCTCCCCCGGCCGGCCCTACGAGCAGTACTTC. Amino acids: CASSSPGRPYEQYF.

The CDR3 protein is CASSFGALETQYF. CDR3 coding DNA: TGTGCCAGCAGCTTCGGGGCTTTGGAGACCCAGTACTTC. The chain employs TRBV7-2 and TRBJ2-5; D assignment may be TRBD1 or TRBD2 (5 bases each). This CDR3 spans 13 amino acids. Germline values: CDR1 SGHTA, CDR2 FQGNSA. The ends were cut back, 3 bases at V and 5 bases at J, with 10 bases in the middle.

This rearrangement joins TRBV12-3 or TRBV12-4 to TRBJ2-5; the match to TRBD2 covers 11 bases. The CDR3 has 14 residues. V lost 6 bases, J lost 5 bases, and 5 bases stayed unmatched. The CDR3, as DNA: TGTGCCAGCAGGCAACTAGCGGGGGTTGAGACCCAGTACTTC. Protein: CASRQLAGVETQYF.

The sample holds many counts of this clonotype. The CDR3 DNA follows: TGTGCCAGCAGTTCGGTGACAGGGCTCCACGAGCAGTACTTC. It yields the protein CASSSVTGLHEQYF. The rearrangement uses TRBV28 and TRBJ2-7; 7 bases align to TRBD1. Per germline, CDR1 MDHEN and CDR2 SYDVKM. V lost 4 bases, J lost 5 bases, and 8 bases stayed unmatched. The CDR3 length is 14 residues.

The chain recombines TRBV27 with TRBJ1-5; D gene ambiguous. Per germline, CDR1 MNHEY and CDR2 SMNVEV (reference sequence). V lost 0 bases to trimming and J lost 7 bases, with 7 bases between them. The CDR3 contains 13 residues. In nucleotides, the CDR3 is TGTGCCAGCAGTTTATCTTGGGTACAGCCCCAGCATTTT. Encoded protein: CASSLSWVQPQHF.

Points on this clonotype: Relative to the germline gene, one junction end is altered; a read error may explain this. The chain links TRBV29-1 to TRBJ1-2; no firm D call. The germline V gene has CDR1 SQVTM and CDR2 ANQGSEA. This CDR3 is 14 amino acids long. CDR3 DNA: TGCAGCGTTAAAGATTGGAAAGGGAACTATGGCTACACCTTC. Amino acids: CSVKDWKGNYGYTF.

This clonotype was seen many times. The rearrangement links TRBV6-2 or TRBV6-3 to TRBJ1-2; D uncertain. CDR1 MNHEY and CDR2 SVGEGT come from the germline V gene. This CDR3 has 13 amino acids. V lost 5 bases and J lost 4, with 11 bases in between. CDR3 residues: CASSDQRVYGYTF. DNA of the CDR3: TGTGCCAGCAGTGATCAGAGGGTCTATGGCTACACCTTC.

This clonotype was seen more than once but under ten times. DNA for the CDR3: TGTGCCAGCAGCCTCGGGGCGACGTGGGATACGCAGTATTTT. Amino acid sequence: CASSLGATWDTQYF. The chain employs TRBV3-1 and TRBJ2-3; TRBD1 or TRBD2 may be the D gene (5 bases each). CDR3 length: 14 amino acids. Looked up from germline, CDR1 is LGHDT and CDR2 is YNNKEL (reference sequence). The V gene lost 4 bases and the J gene lost 6 bases, with 14 bases spanning the gap.

Note on this clonotype: With a much larger clone just one base away, this may be a read error. This sequence joins TRBV10-3 and TRBJ2-6; D is undetermined. Germline V lookup: CDR1 ENHRY, CDR2 SYGVKD. This CDR3 has 14 amino acids. The DNA for the CDR3 is TGTGCCACCAGTCCGATCCTCGGGGCCAACGTCCTGACTTTC. Translation: CATSPILGANVLTF.

This chain links TRBV11-2 with TRBJ2-7; no clear D gene. CDR1 and CDR2 (germline): SGHAT, FQNNGV. Deletions cut 6 bases from V and 1 base from J, with 10 bases between. There are 13 residues in the CDR3. CDR3 amino acids: CASRQVRSYEQYF. The CDR3 DNA is TGTGCCAGCAGGCAGGTTCGGTCCTACGAGCAGTACTTC. Full variable domain (remainder filled in from reference TRBV11-2 and TRBJ2-7): EAGVAQSPRYKIIEKRQSVAFWCNPISGHATLYWYQQILGQGPKLLIQFQNNGVVDDSQLPKDRFSAERLKGVDSTLKIQPAKLEDSAVYLCASRQVRSYEQYFGPGTRLTVT.

This chain uses TRBV9 with TRBJ2-3, with D unclear. The CDR3 is 15 amino acids. The V gene's germline CDR1 is SGDLS and CDR2 YYNGEE. The V end was cut by 0 bases, the J end by 2 bases, with 10 bases between. The CDR3 protein is CASSVDAMLTDTQYF. CDR3 DNA: TGTGCCAGCAGCGTAGACGCTATGCTCACAGATACGCAGTATTTT. Using reference TRBV9 and TRBJ2-3 for the parts outside the CDR3, the full variable domain is DSGVTQTPKHLITATGQRVTLRCSPRSGDLSVYWYQQSLDQGLQFLIQYYNGEERAKGNILERFSAQQFPDLHSELNLSSLELGDSALYFCASSVDAMLTDTQYFGPGTRLTVL.

This sequence joins TRBV20-1 and TRBJ2-7; tentative D call: TRBD1 (5 bases). V was clipped by 6 bases and J by 2 bases, with 17 bases between them. CDR1 and CDR2 from the germline V gene are DFQATT and SNEGSKA (reference sequence). The CDR3 runs to 14 residues. CDR3: CSAKTGVFPYEQYF. The CDR3 region has the DNA TGCAGTGCCAAAACAGGCGTCTTCCCCTACGAGCAGTACTTC.

The table lists this clonotype with a few counts. This chain links TRBV20-1 with TRBJ2-5, with D tentatively TRBD2 (5 bases). The J call may be incorrect, as the DNA end agrees better with TRBJ2-7. Germline loops: CDR1 DFQATT, CDR2 SNEGSKA (reference sequence). The CDR3 runs to 13 residues. CDR3 sequence: CSASGESWGEQYF. CDR3 nucleotide sequence: TGCAGTGCTAGCGGGGAATCTTGGGGCGAGCAGTACTTC.

In regard to this clonotype: One base away lies a much larger clone, so this may be a sequencing read error. The gene calls are TRBV29-1 and TRBJ2-1; D perhaps matches TRBD2 (5 bases). The ends were cut back, 0 bases at V and 4 bases at J, with 13 bases in the middle. The germline V gene has CDR1 SQVTM and CDR2 ANQGSEA. The CDR3 extends over 15 amino acids. This chain's CDR3 is CSVEDTGIRYNEQFF. For the CDR3, the DNA is TGCAGCGTTGAAGATACCGGGATTAGGTACAATGAGCAGTTCTTC.

The genes are TRBV5-5 and TRBJ1-2, with D perhaps TRBD1 (5 bases). CDR3 length: 14 residues. Trimming removed 1 base from V and 4 bases from J, with 11 bases in between. The germline V gene encodes CDR1 SGHKS and CDR2 YYEKEE (reference sequence). CDR3 in amino acids: CASSLNYQGYGYTF. In nucleotides, the CDR3 is TGTGCCAGCAGCTTGAATTACCAGGGCTATGGCTACACCTTC.

In this sample, this clonotype turned up many times. The V and J genes are TRBV6-4 and TRBJ2-1; 9 positions match TRBD1. This CDR3 contains 15 residues. Per germline, CDR1 MRHNA and CDR2 SNTAGT. Trimming cost V 4 bases and J 6 bases; bases outside gene matches: 7. The CDR3 DNA is TGTGCCAGCAGTGGAGGTAGGACAGGGGTCAATGAGCAGTTCTTC. Protein sequence: CASSGGRTGVNEQFF.

The chain has TRBV7-9 and TRBJ1-2; 8 bases match TRBD1. V shed 4 bases and J 8 bases; nucleotides not matched to a gene: 12. The V gene's germline CDR1 is SEHNR and CDR2 FQNEAQ (reference sequence). CDR3 length equals 15 residues. The CDR3 spells CASSSGDRGRQGYTF. The CDR3 coding sequence is TGTGCCAGCAGCTCGGGCGACAGGGGCCGTCAGGGCTACACCTTC.

This clonotype was observed a single time. The rearrangement links TRBV3-1 to TRBJ2-5, with D perhaps given as TRBD1 or TRBD2 (5 bases each). Deletions cut 2 bases from V and 2 bases from J, with 12 bases between. Germline V gene sequence: CDR1 LGHDT, CDR2 YNNKEL (reference sequence). This CDR3 has 15 amino acids. The CDR3 DNA reads as TGTGCCAGCAGCCAATCGGGGCCCTTTCAAGAGACCCAGTACTTC. Its translation is CASSQSGPFQETQYF.

This clonotype was recorded at least ten times. The V gene is TRBV29-1, the J gene TRBJ2-3; D is unclear. The V end lost 6 bases, the J end lost 0 bases, and 13 bases lay between the germline ends. The germline V gene encodes CDR1 SQVTM and CDR2 ANQGSEA. The CDR3 covers 14 residues. CDR3 coding DNA: TGCAGCGTCGCACGAAAGGGTAGCACAGATACGCAGTATTTT. Translation: CSVARKGSTDTQYF.

CDR3 sequence (DNA): TGCAGTGCCAGGACCCTTAACTATGGCTACACCTTC. The encoded protein is CSARTLNYGYTF. The gene calls are TRBV20-1 and TRBJ1-2; D is unclear. The CDR3 spans 12 residues. With 6 bases removed from V and 1 base from J, the gap between germline ends came to 9 bases. Germline V lookup: CDR1 DFQATT, CDR2 SNEGSKA (reference sequence).

CDR3 DNA sequence: TGTGCCAGCTCATCGTTGGGGGGGGGTACGTCACCCCTCCACTTT. This sequence encodes CASSSLGGGTSPLHF. This chain connects TRBV25-1 to TRBJ1-6, with D possibly TRBD1 on 5 matching bases. Trimming left V 8 bases short and J 10 bases short, with 21 bases between. The CDR3 contains 15 residues. Germline V gene data show CDR1 as MGHDK and CDR2 as SYGVNS. The variable domain in full, completed from reference TRBV25-1 and TRBJ1-6, reads EADIYQTPRYLVIGTGKKITLECSQTMGHDKMYWYQQDPGMELHLIHYSYGVNSTEKGDLSSESTVSRIRTEHFPLTLESARPSHTSQYLCASSSLGGGTSPLHFGNGTRLTVT.